These 29 T cell receptor beta chains came from one sample sequenced in a study of Graves' ophthalmopathy and Graves' hyperthyroidism (dated by TCRdb to 2016 to 2019). Instrument used: Illumina HiSeq 2000. TCR beta CDR3 regions were amplified from RNA transcripts for repertoire sequencing. A first-round RT-PCR used HTBI primers with the Qiagen OneStep RT-PCR kit, followed by a second-round multiplex PCR, size selection and purification. The public reads were quality trimmed at Q25 with fastp and then assembled into clones with MiXCR by TCRdb, keeping productive beta chains. Here each entry gathers all rows of one CDR3 protein and keeps the most common genes and DNA. The sample table records around 1.1 million distinct CDR3 sequences; less than 45% of these occur just once. The ten largest clones add up to 11% of the sample. The sequenced sample consisted of peripheral blood or thyroid tissue (not recorded which). Receptor source: an adult man with Graves' hyperthyroidism.

In its sample, this clonotype was seen many times. This chain uses TRBV7-9 with TRBJ1-6; unclear D gene. Trimming took 5 bases from V and 6 from J, leaving 14 bases between them. Germline-derived CDR1 and CDR2 are SEHNR and FQNEAQ (reference sequence). The CDR3 is 15 amino acids. This chain's CDR3 is CASSPQRTANSPLHF. The CDR3 DNA is TGTGCCAGCAGCCCACAGAGGACCGCTAATTCACCCCTCCACTTT.

This clonotype was found many times. The V and J genes are TRBV19 and TRBJ1-5; possibly TRBD1 for D (6 bases). Trimming removed 5 bases at V and 6 bases at J, with 14 bases between. Germline V CDR1 and CDR2: LNHDA, SQIVND (reference sequence). The CDR3 spans 14 residues. The CDR3 protein is CASSVQGSFQPQHF. The CDR3 nucleotides read TGTGCCAGTAGTGTACAGGGTTCGTTTCAGCCCCAGCATTTT.

This chain joins TRBV6-5 and TRBJ1-5, with D hard to call. Trimming left V 0 bases short and J 3 bases short, with 6 bases between. CDR3 length: 14 residues. Germline lookup yields CDR1 MNHEY and CDR2 SVGAGI. DNA for the CDR3: TGTGCCAGCAGTTACTCGCAGTACAATCAGCCCCAGCATTTT. Amino acid sequence: CASSYSQYNQPQHF.

This clonotype appeared a few times. The chain carries TRBV19 and TRBJ2-2; TRBD1 matches at 7 bases. With 10 bases clipped from V and 2 bases from J, the junction kept 7 bases outside the gene matches. The V gene's germline CDR1 is LNHDA and CDR2 SQIVND (reference sequence). This CDR3 region has 14 residues. The CDR3 bases are TGTGCCACCACCCGGGACAGTAACACCGGGGAGCTGTTTTTT. This sequence encodes CATTRDSNTGELFF.

The rearrangement joins TRBV7-9 to TRBJ1-6; D is possibly TRBD1 (5 bases). Germline V lookup: CDR1 SEHNR, CDR2 FQNEAQ (reference sequence). CDR3 length: 15 residues. V was shortened by 5 bases and J by 9 bases, with 17 bases between the two germline ends. The CDR3 DNA follows: TGTGCCAGCAGCCCAACTCCAGGGTTAGGTTCACCCCTCCACTTT. It yields the protein CASSPTPGLGSPLHF. Variable domain in full (rest from reference TRBV7-9 and TRBJ1-6): DTGVSQNPRHKITKRGQNVTFRCDPISEHNRLYWYRQTLGQGPEFLTYFQNEAQLEKSRLLSDRFSAERPKGSFSTLEIQRTEQGDSAMYLCASSPTPGLGSPLHFGNGTRLTVT.

V and J are TRBV6-6 and TRBJ2-3, with D perhaps being TRBD1 or TRBD2 (5 bases each). CDR3 length equals 15 residues. CDR1 and CDR2 from the germline V gene are MNHNY and SVGAGI (reference sequence). V shed 0 bases and J shed 3 bases, with 10 bases lying between them. CDR3 sequence: CASSYSVRETDTQYF. The CDR3 DNA sequence: TGTGCCAGCAGTTACTCGGTCAGGGAGACAGATACGCAGTATTTT.

This clonotype was observed many times. The genes are TRBV29-1 and TRBJ1-4, with 10 nucleotides matching TRBD1. The CDR3 has 14 amino acids. In germline, CDR1 is SQVTM, CDR2 ANQGSEA. Unmatched junction bases numbered 10, after V lost 4 bases and J lost 11 bases. CDR3 nucleotide sequence: TGCAGCGTTGGACAGGGGGCGGTAGATCGTAAACTGTTTTTT. Translating gives CSVGQGAVDRKLFF.

This clonotype occurred many times. V usage is TRBV10-2 and J usage is TRBJ2-7, with a tentative D call TRBD2 (5 bases). This CDR3 has 14 residues. Germline V CDR1 and CDR2: WSHSY, SAAADI. Trimming cost V 8 bases and J 4 bases, with 18 bases left between them. The CDR3 nucleotides are TGCGCCAGCCGGGATTCAAGCCGCCGGTACGAGCAGTACTTC. Protein: CASRDSSRRYEQYF.

This clonotype appeared a few times. The chain couples TRBV20-1 to TRBJ2-2; perhaps TRBD2 as D (6 bases). CDR1 DFQATT and CDR2 SNEGSKA come from the germline V gene (reference sequence). The CDR3 spans 14 residues. Trimming cost V 1 base and J 4 bases, with 10 bases left between them. The CDR3 nucleotides are TGCAGTGCTAGAGGACTAGTTACCACCGGGGAGCTGTTTTTT. Protein: CSARGLVTTGELFF.

The CDR3 sequence: CSANLAGETQYF. In DNA, the CDR3 is TGCAGTGCTAACCTGGCAGGGGAGACCCAGTACTTC. This sequence joins TRBV20-1 and TRBJ2-5, with a possible D match to TRBD1 (5 bases). Trimming pared 4 bases from V and 5 bases from J, leaving 11 bases between. CDR1 DFQATT and CDR2 SNEGSKA come from the germline V gene (reference sequence). The CDR3 sequence is 12 residues long.

This clonotype was seen a few times. The rearrangement uses TRBV5-5 and TRBJ1-3; 7 bases are shared with TRBD1. Trimming cost V 1 base and J 5 bases; bases outside gene matches: 3. From germline, CDR1 is SGHKS and CDR2 YYEKEE (reference sequence). CDR3 length: 14 residues. The CDR3: CASSLQGDRNTIYF. The CDR3 region has the DNA TGTGCCAGCAGCTTGCAGGGGGACCGAAACACCATATATTTT.

This clonotype has a handful of counts. The chain recombines TRBV5-6 with TRBJ2-5; tentative D call: TRBD1 (6 bases). V lost 4 bases and J 0 bases, leaving 19 bases between the germline ends. Germline V CDR1 and CDR2: SGHDT, YYEEEE. The CDR3 totals 17 residues. In DNA form, the CDR3 reads TGTGCCAGCAGCCCTCTGGGGGCCTTGGGGTACCAAGAGACCCAGTACTTC. This gives the protein CASSPLGALGYQETQYF.

The chain employs TRBV20-1 and TRBJ1-2; 9 positions match TRBD1. After removal of 5 bases from V and 4 bases from J, the junction contained 11 bases not matched to a gene. The CDR3 covers 15 residues. Germline assignment: CDR1 DFQATT and CDR2 SNEGSKA (reference sequence). The CDR3: CSAPEHRGPSYGYTF. DNA for the CDR3: TGCAGTGCTCCAGAGCACAGGGGGCCCAGCTATGGCTACACCTTC.

This clonotype was found a few times. This chain connects TRBV6-2 or TRBV6-3 to TRBJ2-7; 10 bases are shared with TRBD2. The V gene end was trimmed by 4 bases and the J gene end by 3 bases; junction bases not matched to a gene: 9. The CDR3 spans 16 residues. CDR1 is MNHEY, CDR2 SVGEGT, per germline. CDR3 in amino acids: CASSSHGAGGNYEQYF. The CDR3 DNA reads TGTGCCAGCAGTTCCCATGGAGCGGGAGGGAACTACGAGCAGTACTTC.

This clonotype was seen at least ten times. V is TRBV5-1 and J is TRBJ1-1, with D tentatively TRBD1 (6 bases). This CDR3 region has 15 residues. Trimming pared 0 bases from V and 4 bases from J, leaving 13 bases between. The V gene's germline CDR1 is SGHRS and CDR2 YFSETQ. CDR3 sequence (DNA): TGCGCCAGCAGCTTGGTCTTCACAGGGAGCACTGAAGCTTTCTTT. This sequence encodes CASSLVFTGSTEAFF. The whole variable domain, remainder taken from reference TRBV5-1 and TRBJ1-1, is KAGVTQTPRYLIKTRGQQVTLSCSPISGHRSVSWYQQTPGQGLQFLFEYFSETQRNKGNFPGRFSGRQFSNSRSEMNVSTLELGDSALYLCASSLVFTGSTEAFFGQGTRLTVV.

The rearrangement uses TRBV9 and TRBJ1-2, with D possibly being TRBD1 (5 bases). V was pared by 3 bases and J by 7 bases, with 19 bases between. The germline V gene has CDR1 SGDLS and CDR2 YYNGEE. This CDR3 is built from 15 residues. The CDR3 spells CASSASGASGGGYTF. Written as DNA, the CDR3 is TGTGCCAGCAGCGCCTCCGGGGCATCGGGGGGTGGCTACACCTTC.

Notes on this clonotype: A junction boundary mismatches the germline segment, possibly from a read error. The V and J genes are TRBV5-1 and TRBJ1-5, with TRBD1 as a possible D gene (5 bases). Per the germline V gene, CDR1 is SGHRS and CDR2 is YFSETQ. This CDR3 contains 15 residues. CDR3 DNA sequence: TGTGCCAGCAGCTTGTTTCAGCAGGGCGTCCAGCCCCAGCATTTT. Translated: CASSLFQQGVQPQHF.

This CDR3 reads CSVQSNYGYTF. The CDR3 nucleotides are TGCAGCGTGCAATCAAACTATGGCTACACCTTC. The chain couples TRBV29-1 to TRBJ1-2; D remains ambiguous. The CDR3 loop spans 11 amino acids. Trimming removed 6 bases at V and 2 bases at J, with 7 bases between. Germline V gives CDR1 SQVTM, CDR2 ANQGSEA.

This clonotype was observed a handful of times. The chain is built from TRBV27 and TRBJ2-7; 8 nucleotides match TRBD2. CDR1 and CDR2 (germline): MNHEY, SMNVEV (reference sequence). This CDR3 has 14 residues. Unmatched junction bases numbered 6, after V lost 6 bases and J lost 2 bases. In DNA form, the CDR3 reads TGTGCCAGCAGCGGGACTAGGGGAACCTACGAGCAGTACTTC. Protein: CASSGTRGTYEQYF.

Turning to this clonotype: A much larger clone differs from this one at a single base, so this may be a read error. The final CDR3 position lacks the conserved phenylalanine or tryptophan, pointing to a likely read error. The chain combines TRBV15 with TRBJ2-5; D gene uncertain. Trimming shortened V by 0 bases and J by 2 bases, and 16 bases separated the two germline ends. The germline CDR1 and CDR2 sequences are LNHNV and YYDKDF (reference sequence). The CDR3 has 17 amino acids. The CDR3 loop reads CATSREFGSSLQETQYS. The CDR3 nucleotides read TGTGCCACCAGCAGAGAGTTTGGAAGTTCACTTCAAGAGACCCAGTACTCC.

The table lists this clonotype with many counts. The genes are TRBV4-3 and TRBJ2-2; no clear D. Trimming removed 0 bases at V and 13 bases at J, with 6 bases between. This CDR3 comprises 11 residues. Per the germline V gene, CDR1 is LGHNA and CDR2 is YSLEER. The CDR3 sequence is CASSQDSSLFF. The CDR3 DNA is TGCGCCAGCAGCCAAGACTCGTCGCTGTTTTTT.

The gene calls are TRBV6-4 and TRBJ2-2; possibly TRBD1 for D (6 bases). The CDR3 extends over 15 amino acids. Trimming removed 7 bases from V and 7 bases from J, with 19 bases in between. Germline-derived CDR1 and CDR2 are MRHNA and SNTAGT. CDR3 bases: TGTGCCAGCAACTGGGGGCCCCTTCCGCGCGGGGAGCTGTTTTTT. The encoded protein is CASNWGPLPRGELFF.

Many counts were recorded for this clonotype. The V call is TRBV7-6, the J call TRBJ1-4, with D perhaps matching TRBD1 (5 bases). V was pared by 1 base and J by 6 bases, with 9 bases between. Looked up from germline, CDR1 is SGHVS and CDR2 is FNYEAQ. The CDR3 is 14 amino acids. This CDR3 reads CASSLDGGHEKLFF. CDR3 bases: TGTGCCAGCAGCTTAGACGGGGGTCATGAAAAACTGTTTTTT.

In this sample, this clonotype turned up a few times. A much larger clone differs by one base, so this may be a read error. V gene TRBV20-1 combines with J gene TRBJ1-3; D unresolved. V lost 3 bases to trimming and J lost 2 bases, with 5 bases between them. The CDR3 consists of 12 residues. The germline V gene encodes CDR1 DFQATT and CDR2 SNEGSKA (reference sequence). This CDR3 is CSARTTGNTIYF. In DNA, the CDR3 is TGCAGTGCTAGGACAACTGGAAACACCATATATTTT.

The chain combines TRBV29-1 with TRBJ2-2; maybe TRBD2 (6 bases). The germline V gene encodes CDR1 SQVTM and CDR2 ANQGSEA. Trimming removed 5 bases at V and 3 bases at J, with 7 bases between. CDR3 size: 12 residues. DNA of the CDR3: TGCAGCGTTAGGGACTACACCGGGGAGCTGTTTTTT. This codes for CSVRDYTGELFF.

This clonotype was seen repeatedly, ten times or more. This chain connects TRBV9 to TRBJ2-7; 11 bases align to TRBD1. This CDR3 is 15 amino acids long. Germline CDR1 SGDLS, CDR2 YYNGEE. V was pared by 7 bases and J by 2 bases, with 8 bases of the junction left unmatched. The CDR3 spells CASSPPGQGAYEQYF. CDR3 nucleotide sequence: TGTGCCAGCTCCCCCCCGGGACAGGGGGCCTACGAGCAGTACTTC.

Ten or more counts support this clonotype. The chain uses TRBV20-1 and TRBJ1-5, with D perhaps TRBD1 (6 bases). CDR3 length: 15 residues. Germline lookup yields CDR1 DFQATT and CDR2 SNEGSKA (reference sequence). The V and J ends lost 1 base and 3 bases respectively, with 13 bases between them. The CDR3 protein is CSARAADSDNQPQHF. The DNA of the CDR3 is TGCAGTGCTAGAGCGGCGGACAGCGACAATCAGCCCCAGCATTTT.

J is TRBJ2-6 and V is TRBV7-9; TRBD1 might be the D (6 bases). This CDR3 is built from 15 residues. The V end lost 5 bases, the J end lost 5 bases, and 13 bases lay between the germline ends. Germline assignment: CDR1 SEHNR and CDR2 FQNEAQ (reference sequence). The CDR3 here is CASSATGRRANVLTF. The CDR3 DNA follows: TGTGCCAGCAGCGCTACAGGGCGTCGGGCCAACGTCCTGACTTTC.

CDR3: CANLRGKGDTEAFF. In nucleotides, the CDR3 is TGTGCCAACCTCCGGGGCAAAGGGGATACTGAAGCTTTCTTT. V is TRBV24-1 and J is TRBJ1-1; D may be TRBD1 (5 bases). Germline assignment: CDR1 KGHDR and CDR2 SFDVKD. The CDR3 length is 14 residues. The germline V and J ends were trimmed by 11 bases and 5 bases, with 20 bases remaining between them.